The 20 T cell receptor beta chains reported below all come from one sample, sequenced in a study of regulatory T cells in long-lasting Graves disease. Arm-PCR of CDR3 regions and iRepertoire HTBI primers were the basis on which TCR beta libraries were built. MiXCR, run by TCRdb on the multiplex PCR reads, gives a single entry per CDR3 protein. Among some 440,000 distinct CDR3 sequences listed, less than 25% were seen once. Stated time point: persistent/refractory GD, antithyroid drugs over 5 years with positive TRAb. Researchers made the TCR library from RNA that was extracted from PBMCs. The input for sequencing was peripheral blood mononuclear cells (PBMCs), taken when the disease was refractory, from a patient treated with antithyroid drugs. These receptors were collected from a female donor with Graves disease.

The chain recombines TRBV7-9 with TRBJ2-7, with D maybe TRBD1 (6 bases). Germline CDR1 and CDR2: SEHNR and FQNEAQ (reference sequence). The CDR3 is 13 amino acids. V was cut by 1 base and J by 6 bases, with 10 bases left in between. CDR3 in DNA: TGTGCCAGCAGCTTAGATGGGGGCGTCGAGCAGTACTTC. This gives the protein CASSLDGGVEQYF.

In its sample, this clonotype was seen a few times. The rearrangement links TRBV9 to TRBJ2-7; 7 nucleotides agree with TRBD2. The CDR3 has 13 residues. In germline, CDR1 is SGDLS, CDR2 YYNGEE. The V gene end was trimmed by 3 bases and the J gene end by 5 bases; junction bases not matched to a gene: 5. This chain's CDR3 is CASSGEGPHEQYF. The CDR3 nucleotides are TGTGCCAGCAGCGGGGAGGGTCCCCACGAGCAGTACTTC.

V gene TRBV20-1 combines with J gene TRBJ1-3, with D perhaps matching TRBD1 (5 bases). V lost 0 bases and J 2 bases, leaving 8 bases between the germline ends. Germline CDR1 and CDR2: DFQATT and SNEGSKA (reference sequence). This CDR3 is 14 amino acids long. The CDR3 nucleotides are TGCAGTGCTAGAGATTGGGGGGCTGGAAACACCATATATTTT. This translates into CSARDWGAGNTIYF.

This clonotype has more than one count but fewer than ten. V and J are TRBV11-2 and TRBJ1-3, with D possibly matching TRBD1 (5 bases). The germline CDR1 and CDR2 sequences are SGHAT and FQNNGV. This CDR3 is built from 17 residues. V lost 1 base and J lost 0, with 13 bases in between. The CDR3 DNA reads as TGTGCCAGCAGCTTAGGTCGGGGGTCGTTCTCTGGAAACACCATATATTTT. Protein product: CASSLGRGSFSGNTIYF.

In its sample, this clonotype was seen a few times. Written as DNA, the CDR3 is TGTGCCAGCAGTGGATTAGTGTCCGGGGAGCTGTTTTTT. Translated: CASSGLVSGELFF. V is TRBV25-1 and J is TRBJ2-2; no firm D call. The ends were cut back, 4 bases at V and 6 bases at J, with 9 bases in the middle. The CDR3 sequence is 13 residues long. The V gene's germline CDR1 is MGHDK and CDR2 SYGVNS.

Turning to this clonotype: The junction departs from germline at one end; a sequencing error may be responsible. V gene TRBV7-7 combines with J gene TRBJ2-5; the match to TRBD2 covers 10 bases. CDR1 and CDR2 (germline): SSHAT, FNYEAQ (reference sequence). The length of the CDR3 is 16 residues. As DNA, the CDR3 is TGTGCTAGCAGCTTTTTTCCTAGCGGGAGTGGGGAGACCCAGTACTTC. Its protein is CASSFFPSGSGETQYF.

The chain couples TRBV6-9 to TRBJ2-7; D remains unclear. The CDR3 has 13 amino acids. Per germline, CDR1 MNHGY and CDR2 SVAAGI. The V gene lost 4 bases and the J gene lost 0 bases, with 7 bases spanning the gap. For the CDR3, the DNA is TGTGCCAGCAGTTGGAGAGTCTCCTACGAGCAGTACTTC. Translating gives CASSWRVSYEQYF.

With respect to this clonotype: A read error may produce the germline difference seen at one junction end. V gene TRBV20-1 combines with J gene TRBJ2-7, with D perhaps TRBD2 (6 bases). This CDR3 comprises 15 residues. Germline V gene lookup returns CDR1 DFQATT and CDR2 SNEGSKA (reference sequence). CDR3 nucleotide sequence: TGCAGTGTTAGAGACCTGGGAGGTAGGGTGTACGAGCAGTACTTC. Its protein is CSVRDLGGRVYEQYF.

This clonotype has only a few counts. The rearrangement links TRBV7-2 to TRBJ1-1, with D possibly being TRBD1 (5 bases). Per the germline V gene, CDR1 is SGHTA and CDR2 is FQGNSA. V lost 8 bases and J lost 1, with 11 bases in between. This CDR3 is 13 amino acids long. For the CDR3, the DNA is TGTGCCAGCGGGAGACAGAGGAACACTGAAGCTTTCTTT. Translating it yields CASGRQRNTEAFF.

This clonotype came up a few times. This sequence joins TRBV25-1 and TRBJ2-5; no clear D. The CDR3 covers 12 residues. V dropped 8 bases and J dropped 1 base, with 8 bases sitting between them. Per germline, CDR1 MGHDK and CDR2 SYGVNS. CDR3 in amino acids: CASGVGQETQYF. The DNA of the CDR3 is TGTGCCAGCGGGGTAGGCCAAGAGACCCAGTACTTC.

As concerns this clonotype: One junction end does not reproduce the germline sequence, and a read error may be involved. The V and J genes are TRBV27 and TRBJ1-2, with D perhaps matching TRBD1 (5 bases). The CDR3 has 17 amino acids. The V gene's germline CDR1 is MNHEY and CDR2 SMNVEV (reference sequence). The CDR3 is CASSLVYRGKRYYDYTF. The CDR3 coding sequence is TGTGCCAGCAGCCTAGTCTACCGGGGCAAGAGGTACTATGACTACACCTTC.

A few counts support this clonotype. V usage is TRBV19 and J usage is TRBJ2-7, with no clear D. The CDR3 runs 16 residues. Germline CDR1 is LNHDA and CDR2 is SQIVND (reference sequence). V was pared by 1 base and J by 2 bases, with 15 bases between. The CDR3 coding sequence is TGTGCCAGTAGTATAGCTTCCCCGGCCAGGACCTACGAGCAGTACTTC. Its translation is CASSIASPARTYEQYF. Filled out from reference TRBV19 and TRBJ2-7, the complete variable domain reads DGGITQSPKYLFRKEGQNVTLSCEQNLNHDAMYWYRQDPGQGLRLIYYSQIVNDFQKGDIAEGYSVSREKKESFPLTVTSAQKNPTAFYLCASSIASPARTYEQYFGPGTRLTVT.

Ten or more counts support this clonotype. The gene calls are TRBV27 and TRBJ2-5; D possibly corresponds to TRBD2 (5 bases). This CDR3 is built from 14 residues. V was trimmed by 6 bases and J by 4 bases, leaving 15 bases between them. The V gene's germline CDR1 is MNHEY and CDR2 SMNVEV (reference sequence). Here the CDR3 reads CASSGLGGLETQYF. CDR3 sequence (DNA): TGTGCCAGCAGCGGACTTGGCGGGTTAGAGACCCAGTACTTC.

At least ten counts were recorded for this clonotype. The chain has TRBV11-3 and TRBJ2-2; D is possibly TRBD2 (6 bases). Germline V gene data show CDR1 as SGHNT and CDR2 as YENEEA. This CDR3 region has 15 residues. The V end was cut by 5 bases, the J end by 4 bases, with 14 bases between. CDR3 DNA sequence: TGTGCCAGCAGCGGGGACTCCTTAAGCACCGGGGAGCTGTTTTTT. Encoded protein: CASSGDSLSTGELFF.

The chain links TRBV28 to TRBJ1-1; perhaps TRBD1 as D (6 bases). This CDR3 region has 17 residues. Trimming cost V 6 bases and J 4 bases, with 24 bases left between them. Germline CDR1 reads MDHEN; CDR2 reads SYDVKM. In nucleotides, the CDR3 is TGTGCCAGCAGCACCGGGGACAAGGGGCGGGGGGGCACTGAAGCTTTCTTT. Translation gives CASSTGDKGRGGTEAFF.

V usage is TRBV7-9 and J usage is TRBJ1-5; D unresolved. CDR3 length: 13 residues. Germline CDR1 reads SEHNR; CDR2 reads FQNEAQ (reference sequence). Trimming removed 5 bases at V and 5 bases at J, with 10 bases between. The CDR3, as DNA: TGTGCCAGCAGCGCCACAACAGATCAGCCCCAGCATTTT. Its translation: CASSATTDQPQHF.

The chain couples TRBV7-9 to TRBJ2-7, with 12 positions matching TRBD2. With V trimmed by 4 bases and J by 6 bases, 16 bases remained unmatched. CDR1 and CDR2 (germline): SEHNR, FQNEAQ (reference sequence). The CDR3 length is 18 residues. This CDR3 reads CASSSGTSGFWRSGEQYF. In DNA form, the CDR3 reads TGTGCCAGCAGCTCCGGGACTAGCGGGTTTTGGCGGTCGGGCGAGCAGTACTTC.

This clonotype was detected only a few times. CDR3 in amino acids: CASSERSWSGDTIYF. The CDR3 nucleotides read TGTGCCAGCAGCGAGAGGTCGTGGTCCGGGGACACCATATATTTT. The chain uses TRBV9 and TRBJ1-3; D is ambiguous. The CDR3 length is 15 residues. With 3 bases removed from V and 8 bases from J, the gap between germline ends came to 18 bases. The germline V gene encodes CDR1 SGDLS and CDR2 YYNGEE.

This clonotype was detected ten times or more. The V call is TRBV6-5, the J call TRBJ2-7; 8 bases are a match to TRBD1. The CDR3 consists of 14 residues. The germline gives CDR1 MNHEY, CDR2 SVGAGI. J lost 2 bases, V lost 4 bases, and 4 bases had no gene match. The CDR3 reads CASSFEDRAYEQYF. CDR3 DNA: TGTGCCAGCAGTTTCGAGGACAGGGCCTACGAGCAGTACTTC.

The V call is TRBV20-1, the J call TRBJ2-7; TRBD2 aligns across 7 bases. J lost 3 bases, V lost 0 bases, and 11 bases had no gene match. Germline V gene data show CDR1 as DFQATT and CDR2 as SNEGSKA (reference sequence). The CDR3 covers 16 residues. CDR3 region: CSARDLGSGIGYEQYF. CDR3 sequence (DNA): TGCAGTGCTAGAGATTTGGGCAGCGGGATAGGCTACGAGCAGTACTTC.